This T cell receptor beta chain was captured by sequencing in a study of control samples from healthy donors and cancer patients. Profiled with immunoSEQ multiplex PCR; TCRdb holds only in-frame clones, not every one. The profile shows about 3,000 clones, 94% of them singletons. Sequences were obtained from PBMCs. This clonotype originated in a man between 65 and 85 years old with lung cancer.

The DNA of the CDR3 is TGTGCCAGTAGTACAGGATTAGAGCAGCCCCAGCATTTT. Encoded protein: CASSTGLEQPQHF. V usage is TRBV19 and J usage is TRBJ1-5; no clear D. The CDR3 sequence is 13 residues long. CDR1 is LNHDA and CDR2 is SQIVND in the germline V gene (reference sequence). Trimming stripped 4 bases from V and 7 bases from J, with 11 bases between.